This T cell receptor beta chain comes out of a study of shared clonotypes between healthy human individuals. For the study at large: Those who served as donors were a couple of women and a few men between the ages of 18 and 49.

Concerning this clone: Its antigen is still unknown.

In the CD4+ fraction, cells were divided into CD45RA+ naive and CD45RA-negative memory subsets. Profiling relied on immunoSEQ multiplex PCR, and the TCRdb table lists in-frame clones only, not all of them. The sample lists 1.6 million or so clones; 97% to 99% were seen once. The V and J ends lost 4 bases and 7 bases respectively, with 9 bases between them. Per germline, CDR1 SGDLS and CDR2 YYNGEE. This CDR3 has 12 amino acids. Study findings and constraints: The low donor count limited represented genetic and exposure-history diversity. The study found lower generation probabilities in non-shared clonotypes than in those shared by all four donors.

The chain is built from TRBV9 and TRBJ2-1; the D call may be TRBD1 or TRBD2 (5 bases each). The sequencing input was naive CD4+ T cells sorted from blood. As to subset: CD45RA+ positively selected. This receptor was taken from a man aged 30 to 45 in good health. CDR3 protein: CASSLGTNEQFF. CDR3 sequence (DNA): TGTGCCAGCAGCCTGGGGACGAATGAGCAGTTCTTC.